This T cell receptor beta chain was recorded in a study of blood T cell repertoires in COVID-19. Turning to the study itself: Samples representing acute and convalescent COVID-19 were sourced from the United States, Italy and Spain. In each case, the material was cDNA or gDNA derived from T cells, B-cell-depleted T cells, or PBMCs.

The CDR3 is 12 residues long. From germline, CDR1 is MNHEY and CDR2 SVGEGT. Trimming took 2 bases from V and 7 from J, leaving 8 bases between them. As originally analysed: Estimation of nucleated cell counts relied on the amplification of reference gene primers. The protocol was immunoSEQ multiplex PCR, while the TCRdb copy is restricted to in-frame clones and leaves out a portion. D and trimming were read from the DNA, whereas the V and J calls and clone size are those reported in that table. The sample carries 120,000 or so clones, over 70% recorded once. V gene TRBV6-2 or TRBV6-3 combines with J gene TRBJ2-5; D not certain. This clonotype was sampled from a man aged 80 or over with active or convalescent COVID-19. The sample was peripheral blood. CDR3 nucleotides: TGTGCCAGCAGTTACCTCGGTGCGACCCAGTACTTC. Amino acids: CASSYLGATQYF.